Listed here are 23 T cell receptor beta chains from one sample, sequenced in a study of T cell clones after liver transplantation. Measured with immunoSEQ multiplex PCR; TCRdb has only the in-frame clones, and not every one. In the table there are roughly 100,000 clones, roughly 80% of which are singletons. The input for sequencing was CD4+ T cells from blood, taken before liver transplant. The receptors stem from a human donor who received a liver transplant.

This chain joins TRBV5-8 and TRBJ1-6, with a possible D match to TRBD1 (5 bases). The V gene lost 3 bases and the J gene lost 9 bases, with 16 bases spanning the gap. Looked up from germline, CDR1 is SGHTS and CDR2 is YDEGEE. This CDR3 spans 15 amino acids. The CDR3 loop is CASSWRGSPTSPLHF. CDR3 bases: TGTGCCAGCAGCTGGAGGGGCAGTCCAACTTCACCCCTCCACTTT. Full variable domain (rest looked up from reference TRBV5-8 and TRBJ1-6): EAGVTQSPTHLIKTRGQQATLRCSPISGHTSVYWYQQALGLGLQFLLWYDEGEERNRGNFPPRFSGRQFPNYSSELNVNALELEDSALYLCASSWRGSPTSPLHFGNGTRLTVT.

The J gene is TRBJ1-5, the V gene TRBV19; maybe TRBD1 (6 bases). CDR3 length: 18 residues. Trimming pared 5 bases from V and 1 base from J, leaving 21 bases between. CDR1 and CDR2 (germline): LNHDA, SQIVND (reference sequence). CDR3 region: CASSPRDIGPSSNQPQHF. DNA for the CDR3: TGTGCCAGTAGTCCCCGGGACATTGGTCCAAGCAGCAATCAGCCCCAGCATTTT.

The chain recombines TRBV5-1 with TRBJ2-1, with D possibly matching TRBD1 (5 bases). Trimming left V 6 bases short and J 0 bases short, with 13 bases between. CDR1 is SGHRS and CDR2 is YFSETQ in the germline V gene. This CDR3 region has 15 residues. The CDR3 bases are TGCGCCAGCATGCTAACAGGTAGCTCCTACAATGAGCAGTTCTTC. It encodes CASMLTGSSYNEQFF.

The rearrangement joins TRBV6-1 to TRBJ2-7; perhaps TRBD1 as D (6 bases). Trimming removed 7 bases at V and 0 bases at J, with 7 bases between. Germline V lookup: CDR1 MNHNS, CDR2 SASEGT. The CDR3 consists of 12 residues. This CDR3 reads CASKGVSYEQYF. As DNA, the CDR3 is TGTGCCAGCAAGGGGGTCTCCTACGAGCAGTACTTC.

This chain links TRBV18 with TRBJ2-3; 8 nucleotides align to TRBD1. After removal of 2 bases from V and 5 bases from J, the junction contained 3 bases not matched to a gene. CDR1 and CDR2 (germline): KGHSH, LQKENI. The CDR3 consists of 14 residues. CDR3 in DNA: TGTGCCAGCTCACCAGGACAGGGAATAGATACGCAGTATTTT. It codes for CASSPGQGIDTQYF.

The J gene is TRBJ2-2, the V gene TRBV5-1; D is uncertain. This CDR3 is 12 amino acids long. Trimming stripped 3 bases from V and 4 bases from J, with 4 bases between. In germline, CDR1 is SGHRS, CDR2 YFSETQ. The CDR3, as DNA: TGCGCCAGCAGCTCATCCACCGGGGAGCTGTTTTTT. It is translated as CASSSSTGELFF. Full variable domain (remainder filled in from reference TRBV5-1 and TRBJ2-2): KAGVTQTPRYLIKTRGQQVTLSCSPISGHRSVSWYQQTPGQGLQFLFEYFSETQRNKGNFPGRFSGRQFSNSRSEMNVSTLELGDSALYLCASSSSTGELFFGEGSRLTVL.

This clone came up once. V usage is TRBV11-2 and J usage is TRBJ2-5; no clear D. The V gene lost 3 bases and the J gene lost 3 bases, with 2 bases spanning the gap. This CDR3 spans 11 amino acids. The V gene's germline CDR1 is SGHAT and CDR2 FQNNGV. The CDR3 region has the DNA TGTGCCAGCAGCTTCAAAGAGACCCAGTACTTC. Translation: CASSFKETQYF.

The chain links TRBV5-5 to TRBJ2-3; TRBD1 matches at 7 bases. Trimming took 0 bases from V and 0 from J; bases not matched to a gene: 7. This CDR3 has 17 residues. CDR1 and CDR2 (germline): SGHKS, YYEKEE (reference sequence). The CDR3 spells CASSLVGTAPSTDTQYF. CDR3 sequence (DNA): TGTGCCAGCAGCTTGGTGGGGACAGCCCCTAGCACAGATACGCAGTATTTT.

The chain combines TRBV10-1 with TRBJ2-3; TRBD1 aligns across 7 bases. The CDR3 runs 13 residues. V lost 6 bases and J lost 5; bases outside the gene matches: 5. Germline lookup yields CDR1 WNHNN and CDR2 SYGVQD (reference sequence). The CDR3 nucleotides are TGCGCCAGCAGCCAGACAGGGATAGATACGCAGTATTTT. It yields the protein CASSQTGIDTQYF.

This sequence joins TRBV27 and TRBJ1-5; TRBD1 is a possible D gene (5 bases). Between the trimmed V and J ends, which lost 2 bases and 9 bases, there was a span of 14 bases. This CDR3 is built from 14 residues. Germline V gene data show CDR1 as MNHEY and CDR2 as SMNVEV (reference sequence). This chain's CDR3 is CASSLRSGIRPQHF. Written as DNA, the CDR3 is TGTGCCAGCAGTTTAAGGTCAGGGATCAGGCCCCAGCATTTT.

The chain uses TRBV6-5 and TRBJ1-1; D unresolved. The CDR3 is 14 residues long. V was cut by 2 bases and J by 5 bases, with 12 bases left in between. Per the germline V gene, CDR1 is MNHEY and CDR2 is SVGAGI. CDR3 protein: CASSYTRIGTEAFF. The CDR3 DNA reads TGTGCCAGCAGTTACACGAGAATAGGGACTGAAGCTTTCTTT.

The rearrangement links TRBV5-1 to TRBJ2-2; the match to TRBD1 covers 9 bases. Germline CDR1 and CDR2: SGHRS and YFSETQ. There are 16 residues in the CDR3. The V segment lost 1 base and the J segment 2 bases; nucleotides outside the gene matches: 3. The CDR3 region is CASSLRGQGNTGELFF. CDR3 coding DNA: TGCGCCAGCAGCTTGAGGGGACAGGGTAACACCGGGGAGCTGTTTTTT.

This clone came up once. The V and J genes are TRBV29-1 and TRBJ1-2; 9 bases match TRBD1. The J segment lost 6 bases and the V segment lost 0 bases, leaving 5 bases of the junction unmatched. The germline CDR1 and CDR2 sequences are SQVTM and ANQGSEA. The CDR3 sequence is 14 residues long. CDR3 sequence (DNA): TGCAGCGTTGAAGAACAGGGGGCAAAGAATGGCTACACCTTC. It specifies CSVEEQGAKNGYTF. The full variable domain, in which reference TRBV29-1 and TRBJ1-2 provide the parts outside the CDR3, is SAVISQKPSRDICQRGTSLTIQCQVDSQVTMMFWYRQQPGQSLTLIATANQGSEATYESGFVIDKFPISRPNLTFSTLTVSNMSPEDSSIYLCSVEEQGAKNGYTFGSGTRLTVV.

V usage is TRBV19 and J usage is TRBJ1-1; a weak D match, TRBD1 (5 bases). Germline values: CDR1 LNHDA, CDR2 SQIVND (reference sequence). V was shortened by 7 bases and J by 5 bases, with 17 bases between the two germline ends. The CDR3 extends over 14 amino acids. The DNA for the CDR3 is TGTGCCAGTACCCCCGGGGGGAGGGGTACTGAAGCTTTCTTT. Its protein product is CASTPGGRGTEAFF.

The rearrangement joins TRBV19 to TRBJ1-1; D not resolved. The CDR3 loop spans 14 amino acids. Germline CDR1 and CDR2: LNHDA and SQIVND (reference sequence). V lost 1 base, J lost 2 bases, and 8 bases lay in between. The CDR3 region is CASSIGRPNTEAFF. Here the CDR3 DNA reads TGTGCCAGTAGTATAGGGCGGCCAAACACTGAAGCTTTCTTT.

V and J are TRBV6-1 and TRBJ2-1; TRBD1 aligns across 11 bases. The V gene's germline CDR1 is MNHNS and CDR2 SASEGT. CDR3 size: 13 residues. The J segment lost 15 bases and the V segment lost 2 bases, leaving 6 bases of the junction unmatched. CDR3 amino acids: CASSEFGTGGRFF. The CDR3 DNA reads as TGTGCCAGCAGTGAATTTGGGACAGGGGGAAGGTTCTTC.

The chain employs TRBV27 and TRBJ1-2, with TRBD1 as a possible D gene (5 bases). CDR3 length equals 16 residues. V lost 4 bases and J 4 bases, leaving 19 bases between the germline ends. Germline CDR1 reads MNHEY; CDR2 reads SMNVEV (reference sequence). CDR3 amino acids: CASSSIGTVEGYGYTF. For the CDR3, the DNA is TGTGCCAGCAGTTCAATCGGGACGGTCGAAGGCTATGGCTACACCTTC.

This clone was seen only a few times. The CDR3 region has the DNA TGTGCCAGCAGCTCAAGGCGCGAGCAGTACTTC. This encodes CASSSRREQYF. The chain links TRBV7-9 to TRBJ2-7; D unresolved. The CDR3 sequence is 11 residues long. Between the trimmed V and J ends, which lost 4 bases and 6 bases, there was a span of 7 bases. Germline assignment: CDR1 SEHNR and CDR2 FQNEAQ (reference sequence).

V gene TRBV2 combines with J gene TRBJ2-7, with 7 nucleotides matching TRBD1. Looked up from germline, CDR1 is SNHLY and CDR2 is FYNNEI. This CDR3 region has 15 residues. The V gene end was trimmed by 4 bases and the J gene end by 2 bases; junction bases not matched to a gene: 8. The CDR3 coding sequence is TGTGCCAGCAGTGGGGCAGGGGGTTCCACCTACGAGCAGTACTTC. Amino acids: CASSGAGGSTYEQYF.

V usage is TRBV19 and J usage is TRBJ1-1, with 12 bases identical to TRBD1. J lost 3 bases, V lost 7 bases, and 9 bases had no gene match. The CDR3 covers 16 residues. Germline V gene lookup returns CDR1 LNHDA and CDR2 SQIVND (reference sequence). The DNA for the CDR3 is TGTGCCAGTACCCAAGGGACAGGGGGCGCCTACACTGAAGCTTTCTTT. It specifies CASTQGTGGAYTEAFF.

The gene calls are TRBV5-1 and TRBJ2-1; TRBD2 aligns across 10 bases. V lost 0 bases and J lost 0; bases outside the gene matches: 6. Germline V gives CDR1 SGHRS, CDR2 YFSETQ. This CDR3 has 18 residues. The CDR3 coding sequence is TGCGCCAGCAGCTTGGCGCGAGCGGGAGGGACCTCCTACAATGAGCAGTTCTTC. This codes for CASSLARAGGTSYNEQFF.

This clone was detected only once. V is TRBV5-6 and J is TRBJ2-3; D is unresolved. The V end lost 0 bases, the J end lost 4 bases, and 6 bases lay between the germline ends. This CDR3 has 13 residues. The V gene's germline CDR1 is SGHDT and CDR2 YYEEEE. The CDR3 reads CASSLGHSDTQYF. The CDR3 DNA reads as TGTGCCAGCAGCTTGGGACACTCAGATACGCAGTATTTT.

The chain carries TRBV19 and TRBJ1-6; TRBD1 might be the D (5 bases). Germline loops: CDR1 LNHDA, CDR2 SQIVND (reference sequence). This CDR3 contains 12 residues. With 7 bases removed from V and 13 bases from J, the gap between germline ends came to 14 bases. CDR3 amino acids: CASTLRGDPLHF. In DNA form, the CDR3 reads TGTGCCAGTACCCTAAGGGGCGATCCCCTCCACTTT.